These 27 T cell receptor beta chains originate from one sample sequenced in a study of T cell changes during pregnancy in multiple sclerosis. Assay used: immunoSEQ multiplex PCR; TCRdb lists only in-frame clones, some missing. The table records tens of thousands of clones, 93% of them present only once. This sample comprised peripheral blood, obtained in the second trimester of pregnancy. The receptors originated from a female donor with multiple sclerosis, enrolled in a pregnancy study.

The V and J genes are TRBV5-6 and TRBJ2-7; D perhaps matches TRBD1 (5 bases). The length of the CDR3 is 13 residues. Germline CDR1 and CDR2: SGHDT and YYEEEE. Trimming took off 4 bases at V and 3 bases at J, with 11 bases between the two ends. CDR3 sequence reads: CASSTDRGYEQYF. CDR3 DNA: TGTGCCAGCAGCACCGACAGAGGCTACGAGCAGTACTTC.

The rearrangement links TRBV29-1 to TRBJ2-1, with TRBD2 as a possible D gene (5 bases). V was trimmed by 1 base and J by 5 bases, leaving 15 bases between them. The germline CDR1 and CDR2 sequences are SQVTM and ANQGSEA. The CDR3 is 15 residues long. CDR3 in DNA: TGCAGCGTTGAAGGAAGCGGCCTTAGGGACAATGAGCAGTTCTTC. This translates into CSVEGSGLRDNEQFF.

In DNA form, the CDR3 reads TGTGCCAGCAGTGAACTAGCAGGGGGAGATTATAATTCACCCCTCCACTTT. Its protein product is CASSELAGGDYNSPLHF. The chain recombines TRBV25-1 with TRBJ1-6; 7 bases match TRBD1. The CDR3 runs 17 residues. Germline CDR1 is MGHDK and CDR2 is SYGVNS. Trimming at V came to 2 bases and at J to 4 bases, leaving 8 bases not matched to a gene.

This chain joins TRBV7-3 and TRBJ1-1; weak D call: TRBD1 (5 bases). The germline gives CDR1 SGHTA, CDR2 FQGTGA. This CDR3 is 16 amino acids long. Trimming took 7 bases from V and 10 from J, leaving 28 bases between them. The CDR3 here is CASTLTNAGGYLSAFF. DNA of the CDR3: TGTGCCAGCACCCTAACGAACGCGGGGGGGTACCTGTCAGCTTTCTTT.

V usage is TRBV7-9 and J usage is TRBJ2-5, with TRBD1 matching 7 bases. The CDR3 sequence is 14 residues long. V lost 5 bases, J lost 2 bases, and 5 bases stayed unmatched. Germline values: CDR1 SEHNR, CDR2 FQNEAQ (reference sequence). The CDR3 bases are TGTGCCAGCAGCCAACCGGGACAGCAAGAGACCCAGTACTTC. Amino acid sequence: CASSQPGQQETQYF.

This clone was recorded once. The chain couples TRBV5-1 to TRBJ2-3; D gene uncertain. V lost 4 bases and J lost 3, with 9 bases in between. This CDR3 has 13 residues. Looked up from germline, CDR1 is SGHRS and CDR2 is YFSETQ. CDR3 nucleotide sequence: TGCGCCAGCAGCCGGCGGTCTACAGATACGCAGTATTTT. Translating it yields CASSRRSTDTQYF.

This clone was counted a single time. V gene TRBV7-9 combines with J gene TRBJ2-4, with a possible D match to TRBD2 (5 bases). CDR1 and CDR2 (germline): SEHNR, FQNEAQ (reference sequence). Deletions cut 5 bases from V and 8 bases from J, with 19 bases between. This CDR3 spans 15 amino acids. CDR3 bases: TGTGCCAGCAGCCCCCGGAGGAGCGGAGTGGACATTCAGTACTTC. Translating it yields CASSPRRSGVDIQYF.

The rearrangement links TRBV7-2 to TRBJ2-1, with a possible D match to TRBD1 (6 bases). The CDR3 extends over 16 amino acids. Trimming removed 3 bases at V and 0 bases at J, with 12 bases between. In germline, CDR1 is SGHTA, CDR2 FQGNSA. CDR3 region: CASSFDRRSSYNEQFF. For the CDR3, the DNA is TGTGCCAGCAGCTTCGACAGGCGCAGCTCCTACAATGAGCAGTTCTTC. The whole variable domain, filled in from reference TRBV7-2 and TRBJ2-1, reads GAGVSQSPSNKVTEKGKDVELRCDPISGHTALYWYRQSLGQGLEFLIYFQGNSAPDKSGLPSDRFSAERTGGSVSTLTIQRTQQEDSAVYLCASSFDRRSSYNEQFFGPGTRLTVL.

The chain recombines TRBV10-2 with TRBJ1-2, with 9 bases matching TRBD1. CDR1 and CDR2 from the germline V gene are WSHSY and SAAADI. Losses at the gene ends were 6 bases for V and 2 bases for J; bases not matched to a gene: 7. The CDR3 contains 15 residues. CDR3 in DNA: TGCGCCAGCAGGGGGACAGGGACACTAAACTATGGCTACACCTTC. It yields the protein CASRGTGTLNYGYTF.

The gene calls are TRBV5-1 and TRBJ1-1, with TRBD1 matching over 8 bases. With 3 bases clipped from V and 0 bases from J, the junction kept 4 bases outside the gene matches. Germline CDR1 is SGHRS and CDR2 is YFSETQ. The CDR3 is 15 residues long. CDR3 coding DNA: TGCGCCAGCAGCTGGTTGGGACAGGTGAACACTGAAGCTTTCTTT. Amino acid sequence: CASSWLGQVNTEAFF.

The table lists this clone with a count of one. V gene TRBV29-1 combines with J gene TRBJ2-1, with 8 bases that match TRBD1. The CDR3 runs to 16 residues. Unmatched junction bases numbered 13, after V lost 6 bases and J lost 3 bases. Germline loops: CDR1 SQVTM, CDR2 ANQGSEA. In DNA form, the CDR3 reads TGCAGCGTGTCCGGCGGGACAGGCAGGGTCTACAATGAGCAGTTCTTC. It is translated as CSVSGGTGRVYNEQFF.

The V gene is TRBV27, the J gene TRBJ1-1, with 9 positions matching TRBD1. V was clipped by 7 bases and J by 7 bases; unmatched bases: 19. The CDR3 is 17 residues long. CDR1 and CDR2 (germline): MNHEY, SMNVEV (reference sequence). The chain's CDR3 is CASTLSGNRGRFNEAFF. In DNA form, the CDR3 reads TGTGCCAGCACCTTGAGCGGTAACAGGGGGCGTTTCAATGAAGCTTTCTTT.

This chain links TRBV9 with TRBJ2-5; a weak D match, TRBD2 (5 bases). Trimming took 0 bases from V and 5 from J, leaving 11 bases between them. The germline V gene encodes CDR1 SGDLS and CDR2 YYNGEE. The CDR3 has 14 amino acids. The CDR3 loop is CASSVDPTGETQYF. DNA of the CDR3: TGTGCCAGCAGCGTAGATCCGACGGGGGAGACCCAGTACTTC.

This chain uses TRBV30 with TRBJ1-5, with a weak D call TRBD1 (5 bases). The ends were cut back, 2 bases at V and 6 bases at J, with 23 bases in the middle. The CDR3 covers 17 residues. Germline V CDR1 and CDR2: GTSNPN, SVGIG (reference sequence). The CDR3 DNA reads TGTGCCTGGAGTCGGCTGGGGGGAGGGCTCGGAGCTCAGCCCCAGCATTTT. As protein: CAWSRLGGGLGAQPQHF.

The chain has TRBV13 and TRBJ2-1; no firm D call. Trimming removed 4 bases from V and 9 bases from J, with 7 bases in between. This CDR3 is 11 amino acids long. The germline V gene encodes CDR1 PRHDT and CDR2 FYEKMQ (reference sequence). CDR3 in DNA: TGTGCCAGCAGCTCTCCAGGTGAGCAGTTCTTC. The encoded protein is CASSSPGEQFF.

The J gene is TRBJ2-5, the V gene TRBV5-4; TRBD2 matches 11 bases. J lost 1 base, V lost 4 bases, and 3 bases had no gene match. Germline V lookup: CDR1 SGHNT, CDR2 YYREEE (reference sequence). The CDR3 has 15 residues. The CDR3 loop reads CASSQTSGAQETQYF. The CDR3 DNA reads TGTGCCAGCAGCCAGACTAGCGGGGCCCAAGAGACCCAGTACTTC.

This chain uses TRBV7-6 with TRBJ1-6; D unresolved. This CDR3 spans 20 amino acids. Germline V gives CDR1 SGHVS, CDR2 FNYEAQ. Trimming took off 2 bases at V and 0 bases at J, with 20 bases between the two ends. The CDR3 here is CASSLRAAGYGSSYNSPLHF. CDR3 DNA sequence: TGTGCCAGCAGCTTAAGGGCCGCGGGGTACGGTAGCTCCTATAATTCACCCCTCCACTTT.

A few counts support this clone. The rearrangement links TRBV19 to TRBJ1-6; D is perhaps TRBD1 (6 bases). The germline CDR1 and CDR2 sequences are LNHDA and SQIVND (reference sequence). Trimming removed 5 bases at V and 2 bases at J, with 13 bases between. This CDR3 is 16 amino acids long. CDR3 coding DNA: TGTGCCAGTAGTTTTACAGGGATCACCTATAATTCACCCCTCCACTTT. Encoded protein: CASSFTGITYNSPLHF. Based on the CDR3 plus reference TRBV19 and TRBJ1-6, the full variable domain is DGGITQSPKYLFRKEGQNVTLSCEQNLNHDAMYWYRQDPGQGLRLIYYSQIVNDFQKGDIAEGYSVSREKKESFPLTVTSAQKNPTAFYLCASSFTGITYNSPLHFGNGTRLTVT.

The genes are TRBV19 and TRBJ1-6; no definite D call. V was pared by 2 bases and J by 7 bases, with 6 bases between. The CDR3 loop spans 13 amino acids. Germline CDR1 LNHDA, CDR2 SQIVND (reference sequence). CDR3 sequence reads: CASSIRENSPLHF. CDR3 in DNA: TGTGCCAGTAGTATAAGGGAGAATTCACCCCTCCACTTT.

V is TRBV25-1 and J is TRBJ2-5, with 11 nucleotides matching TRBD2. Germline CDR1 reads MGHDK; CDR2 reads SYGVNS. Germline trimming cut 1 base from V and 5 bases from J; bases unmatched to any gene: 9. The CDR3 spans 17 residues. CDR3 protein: CASSEFFPTSGKETQYF. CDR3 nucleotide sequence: TGTGCCAGCAGTGAATTCTTTCCGACTAGCGGGAAGGAGACCCAGTACTTC.

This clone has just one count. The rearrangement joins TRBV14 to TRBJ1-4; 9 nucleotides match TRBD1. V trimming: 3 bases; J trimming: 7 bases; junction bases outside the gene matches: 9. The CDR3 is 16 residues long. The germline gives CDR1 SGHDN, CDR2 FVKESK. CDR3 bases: TGTGCCAGCAGCCAGGACCACAGGGGGCGCATTGAAAAACTGTTTTTT. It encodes CASSQDHRGRIEKLFF.

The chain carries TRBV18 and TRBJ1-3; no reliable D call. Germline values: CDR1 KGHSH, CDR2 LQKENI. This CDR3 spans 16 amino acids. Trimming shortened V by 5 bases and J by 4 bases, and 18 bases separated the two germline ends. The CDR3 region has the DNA TGTGCCAGCTCATCGGGTAATAGTAGGTCCGGAAACACCATATATTTT. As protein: CASSSGNSRSGNTIYF.

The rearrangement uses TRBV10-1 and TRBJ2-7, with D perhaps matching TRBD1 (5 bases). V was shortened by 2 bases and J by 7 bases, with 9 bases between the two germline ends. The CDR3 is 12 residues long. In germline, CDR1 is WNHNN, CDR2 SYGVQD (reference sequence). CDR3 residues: CASSEGREEQYF. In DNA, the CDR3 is TGCGCCAGCAGTGAGGGCAGGGAAGAGCAGTACTTC.

This CDR3 reads CASSLAGQGLQETQYF. CDR3 DNA: TGTGCCAGCAGCTTGGCCGGACAGGGCCTCCAAGAGACCCAGTACTTC. The chain employs TRBV5-5 and TRBJ2-5; 8 bases map to TRBD1. Germline-derived CDR1 and CDR2 are SGHKS and YYEKEE (reference sequence). The CDR3 contains 16 residues. V lost 0 bases, J lost 1 base, and 5 bases stayed unmatched.

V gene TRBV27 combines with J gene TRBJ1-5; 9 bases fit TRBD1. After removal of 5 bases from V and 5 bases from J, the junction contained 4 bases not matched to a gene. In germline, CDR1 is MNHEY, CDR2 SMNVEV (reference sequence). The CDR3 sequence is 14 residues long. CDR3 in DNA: TGTGCCAGCAGTCCCCGACAGGGGGATCAGCCCCAGCATTTT. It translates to CASSPRQGDQPQHF.

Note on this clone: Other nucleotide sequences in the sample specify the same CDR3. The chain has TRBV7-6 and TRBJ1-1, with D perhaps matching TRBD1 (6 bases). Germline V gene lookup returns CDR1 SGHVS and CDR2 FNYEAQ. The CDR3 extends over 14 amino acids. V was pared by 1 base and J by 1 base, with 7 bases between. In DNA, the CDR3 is TGTGCCAGCAGCTTAGGGACAGCGAACACTGAAGCTTTCTTT. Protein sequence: CASSLGTANTEAFF. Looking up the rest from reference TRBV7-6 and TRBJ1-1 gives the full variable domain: GAGVSQSPRYKVTKRGQDVALRCDPISGHVSLYWYRQALGQGPEFLTYFNYEAQQDKSGLPNDRFSAERPEGSISTLTIQRTEQRDSAMYRCASSLGTANTEAFFGQGTRLTVV.

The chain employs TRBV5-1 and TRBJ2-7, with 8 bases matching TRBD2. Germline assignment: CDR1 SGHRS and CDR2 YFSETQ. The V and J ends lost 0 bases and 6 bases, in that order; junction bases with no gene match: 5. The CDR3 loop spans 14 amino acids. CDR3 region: CASSLAAGAIEQYF. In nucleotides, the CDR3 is TGCGCCAGCAGCTTGGCAGCGGGGGCCATCGAGCAGTACTTC.